A selection of T cell receptor beta chains follows, all from one sample in a study of CD4 T cells in relation to SARS-CoV-2 and coronaviruses. Clones were read by immunoSEQ multiplex PCR, and TCRdb kept only the in-frame ones, dropping some. This table has about 60,000 clones, 94% appearing once. Sequencing used naive CD4+ T cells from PBMCs. Receptors were obtained from a human donor in good health. CDR3s include the opening cysteine and the closing phenylalanine or tryptophan. A D gene is named only where the DNA matches it firmly. Not every row has a clone size; where given, it reads once, few, many or a size class.

NA,TRBJ1-2,NA,TRBV6-5,CASIPGGGSYGYTF,TGTGCCAGCATCCCCGGCGGGGGCTCCTATGGCTACACCTTC
NA,TRBJ1-1,NA,TRBV18,CASSPPASRMNTEAFF,TGTGCCAGCTCACCACCTGCCTCGCGAATGAACACTGAAGCTTTCTTT
NA,TRBJ2-1,NA,TRBV28,CATDEDGPRSSYNEQFF,TGTGCCACCGATGAGGACGGGCCCAGAAGCTCCTACAATGAGCAGTTCTTC
few,TRBJ2-7,NA,TRBV2,CASSELGTYEQYF,TGTGCCAGCAGTGAGCTGGGGACCTACGAGCAGTACTTC
NA,TRBJ2-7,TRBD1,TRBV15,CATSFRDRGEQYF,TGTGCCACCAGCTTTCGGGACAGGGGCGAGCAGTACTTC
NA,TRBJ1-5,NA,TRBV28,CASSLGPRGFRQPQHF,TGTGCCAGCAGTTTAGGCCCTAGGGGGTTTCGGCAGCCCCAGCATTTT
NA,TRBJ2-1,NA,TRBV9,CASSASGAVGEQFF,TGTGCCAGCAGCGCTTCAGGGGCCGTCGGTGAGCAGTTCTTC
few,TRBJ2-7,NA,TRBV11-2,CASSIGPGEQYF,TGTGCCAGCAGCATCGGACCAGGGGAGCAGTACTTC
NA,TRBJ2-5,NA,TRBV19,CASSMRGTTKETQYF,TGTGCCAGTAGTATGAGGGGGACGACCAAAGAGACCCAGTACTTC
NA,TRBJ2-1,TRBD2,TRBV30,CAWLGLAGEVNEQFF,TGTGCCTGGCTGGGACTAGCGGGAGAGGTTAATGAGCAGTTCTTC
NA,TRBJ1-4,NA,TRBV3-1/TRBV3-2,CASSPGRELFF,TGTGCCAGCAGCCCGGGGCGTGAACTGTTTTTT
NA,TRBJ1-6,NA,TRBV7-9,CASSGTAVKSGPLHF,TGTGCCAGCAGCGGAACGGCGGTTAAGTCAGGACCCCTCCACTTT
NA,TRBJ2-7,TRBD2,TRBV5-4,CASSPGTSGRLNEQYF,TGTGCCAGCAGCCCGGGGACTAGCGGGAGGCTCAACGAGCAGTACTTC
NA,TRBJ1-2,NA,TRBV24-1,CATSDAGVYGYTF,TGTGCCACCAGTGATGCGGGGGTCTATGGCTACACCTTC
NA,TRBJ2-1,TRBD1,TRBV5-4,CASSSRDRGSYNEQFF,TGTGCCAGCAGCTCCCGGGACAGGGGCTCCTACAATGAGCAGTTCTTC
NA,TRBJ1-5,NA,TRBV30,CAFSGTPGVGNQPQHF,TGTGCCTTCAGCGGGACTCCGGGCGTGGGCAATCAGCCCCAGCATTTT
NA,TRBJ2-5,NA,TRBV3-1/TRBV3-2,CASSQDPRAETQYF,TGTGCCAGCAGCCAAGATCCCAGGGCGGAGACCCAGTACTTC
NA,TRBJ2-7,TRBD2,TRBV11-3,CASSIGLAGVREQYF,TGTGCCAGCAGCATCGGACTAGCGGGAGTACGGGAGCAGTACTTC
NA,TRBJ2-5,TRBD2,TRBV28,CASSPGGWGETQYF,TGTGCCAGCAGTCCGGGAGGGTGGGGGGAGACCCAGTACTTC
once,TRBJ2-3,NA,TRBV7-2,CASSLRPWGSGATDTQYF,TGTGCCAGCAGCTTAAGGCCCTGGGGTAGCGGTGCCACCGATACGCAGTATTTT
NA,TRBJ2-3,NA,TRBV7-2,CASSLNMGGMADTQYF,TGTGCCAGCAGCTTAAATATGGGAGGCATGGCAGATACGCAGTATTTT
NA,TRBJ1-2,TRBD1,TRBV19,CATNDRAEFYGYTF,TGTGCCACCAACGACAGGGCAGAGTTCTATGGCTACACCTTC
NA,TRBJ1-5,TRBD1,TRBV19,CASGQELNQPQHF,TGTGCCAGTGGACAGGAGCTCAATCAGCCCCAGCATTTT
NA,TRBJ2-7,NA,TRBV27,CASSLGSEQYF,TGTGCCAGCAGTTTGGGCTCCGAGCAGTACTTC
NA,TRBJ2-2,NA,TRBV6-4,CASSGGTPGELFF,TGTGCCAGCAGTGGGGGGACTCCCGGGGAGCTGTTTTTT
NA,TRBJ2-5,NA,TRBV2,CASSRGEGSNMETQYF,TGTGCCAGCAGTCGGGGTGAGGGGTCAAACATGGAGACCCAGTACTTC
NA,TRBJ2-1,TRBD2,TRBV30,CAWNWDYMSSYNEQFF,TGTGCCTGGAACTGGGACTACATGAGCTCCTACAATGAGCAGTTCTTC